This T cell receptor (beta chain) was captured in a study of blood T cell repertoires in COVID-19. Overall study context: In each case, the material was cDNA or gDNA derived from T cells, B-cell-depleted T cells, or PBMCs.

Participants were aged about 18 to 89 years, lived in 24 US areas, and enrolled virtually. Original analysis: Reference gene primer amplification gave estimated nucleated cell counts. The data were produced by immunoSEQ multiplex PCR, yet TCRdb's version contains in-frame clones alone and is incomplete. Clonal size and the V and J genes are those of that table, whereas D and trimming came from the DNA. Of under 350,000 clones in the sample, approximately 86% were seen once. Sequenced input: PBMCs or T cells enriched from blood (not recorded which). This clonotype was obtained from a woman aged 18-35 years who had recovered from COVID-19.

CDR3 sequence reads: CASSQGRASSSYNEQFF. The CDR3 DNA is TGCGCCAGCAGCCAAGGGAGAGCTTCCAGCTCCTACAATGAGCAGTTCTTC. The rearrangement uses TRBV4-1 and TRBJ2-1; D not resolved. Trimming removed 1 base from V and 0 bases from J, with 13 bases in between. Looked up from germline, CDR1 is MGHRA and CDR2 is YSYEKL. CDR3 length: 17 residues.